Shown below are 12 T cell receptor beta chains from a single sample sequenced in a study of blood T cell repertoires in COVID-19. The repertoire was sequenced with immunoSEQ multiplex PCR; TCRdb's copy has only in-frame clones and lacks some. This sample has over 90,000 clones, with more than 90% found just once. Sequencing used peripheral blood. The source is a man between 18 and 29 years old with acute or convalescent COVID-19.

The chain combines TRBV28 with TRBJ1-2; D might be TRBD1 (5 bases). There are 16 residues in the CDR3. V lost 5 bases and J lost 4, with 20 bases in between. Looked up from germline, CDR1 is MDHEN and CDR2 is SYDVKM. The CDR3 region has the DNA TGTGCCAGCAGTGCCACCGCTCAGGGTACCCTCTATGGCTACACCTTC. Protein sequence: CASSATAQGTLYGYTF.

The chain carries TRBV27 and TRBJ2-6, with no clear D. The CDR3 spans 15 residues. The germline V gene has CDR1 MNHEY and CDR2 SMNVEV (reference sequence). V gave up 3 bases and J gave up 0 bases, with 6 bases separating them. The CDR3 region is CASSFQSSGANVLTF. The CDR3 DNA reads as TGTGCCAGCAGTTTCCAGTCCTCTGGGGCCAACGTCCTGACTTTC.

The rearrangement uses TRBV19 and TRBJ1-2; D ambiguous. CDR1 LNHDA and CDR2 SQIVND come from the germline V gene (reference sequence). This CDR3 is built from 15 residues. The ends were cut back, 7 bases at V and 2 bases at J, with 17 bases in the middle. The CDR3 reads CASKSDGEGNYGYTF. CDR3 nucleotides: TGTGCCAGTAAATCTGACGGGGAGGGAAACTATGGCTACACCTTC.

The rearrangement links TRBV24-1 to TRBJ2-5; 9 bases are shared with TRBD1. Germline CDR1 is KGHDR and CDR2 is SFDVKD. The CDR3 is made up of 12 amino acids. V lost 9 bases and J lost 5; bases outside the gene matches: 3. For the CDR3, the DNA is TGTGCCACCTCGGGACAGGGCGAGACCCAGTACTTC. Protein product: CATSGQGETQYF.

The J gene is TRBJ2-5, the V gene TRBV9, with D perhaps matching TRBD1 (6 bases). Germline V gene data show CDR1 as SGDLS and CDR2 as YYNGEE. The CDR3 is made up of 15 amino acids. Trimming took off 0 bases at V and 0 bases at J, with 9 bases between the two ends. For the CDR3, the DNA is TGTGCCAGCAGCGTAGGGGGGCTAAACCAAGAGACCCAGTACTTC. Translation: CASSVGGLNQETQYF.

V usage is TRBV9 and J usage is TRBJ1-3; no definite D call. V dropped 0 bases and J dropped 0 bases, with 10 bases sitting between them. Germline V gene sequence: CDR1 SGDLS, CDR2 YYNGEE. The CDR3 has 16 residues. CDR3 protein: CASSVDRPSSGNTIYF. CDR3 DNA: TGTGCCAGCAGCGTAGATCGACCTAGCTCTGGAAACACCATATATTTT.

This clone was observed a few times. The chain is built from TRBV5-8 and TRBJ1-6; D is undetermined. Germline values: CDR1 SGHTS, CDR2 YDEGEE. Trimming pared 0 bases from V and 8 bases from J, leaving 15 bases between. The CDR3 sequence is 16 residues long. The CDR3 is CASSLVQERPHSPLHF. In DNA, the CDR3 is TGTGCCAGCAGCTTGGTGCAGGAACGACCTCATTCACCCCTCCACTTT.

The CDR3 is CASSQADRLNEKLFF. CDR3 nucleotides: TGCGCCAGCAGCCAAGCGGACAGACTTAATGAAAAACTGTTTTTT. The chain recombines TRBV4-1 with TRBJ1-4, with D possibly TRBD1 on 6 matching bases. CDR3 length: 15 amino acids. V was clipped by 1 base and J by 4 bases, with 10 bases between them. Germline values: CDR1 MGHRA, CDR2 YSYEKL.

This rearrangement joins TRBV5-1 to TRBJ2-1, with D possibly TRBD2 on 6 matching bases. Germline V gives CDR1 SGHRS, CDR2 YFSETQ. Between the trimmed V and J ends, which lost 0 bases and 14 bases, there was a span of 9 bases. The CDR3 runs to 11 residues. The CDR3 reads CASSLAGSKFF. The DNA of the CDR3 is TGCGCCAGCAGCTTGGCCGGGAGCAAGTTCTTC.

The chain has TRBV5-6 and TRBJ1-1; perhaps TRBD1 as D (5 bases). This CDR3 spans 12 amino acids. Trimming removed 4 bases at V and 6 bases at J, with 10 bases between. In germline, CDR1 is SGHDT, CDR2 YYEEEE. For the CDR3, the DNA is TGTGCCAGCAGCGGCTGGGGGGCTGAAGCTTTCTTT. It encodes CASSGWGAEAFF. The entire variable domain, with the rest obtained from reference TRBV5-6 and TRBJ1-1, is as follows: DAGVTQSPTHLIKTRGQQVTLRCSPKSGHDTVSWYQQALGQGPQFIFQYYEEEERQRGNFPDRFSGHQFPNYSSELNVNALLLGDSALYLCASSGWGAEAFFGQGTRLTVV.

The gene calls are TRBV9 and TRBJ2-5; 11 nucleotides agree with TRBD1. Germline CDR1 reads SGDLS; CDR2 reads YYNGEE. The V segment lost 1 base and the J segment 4 bases; nucleotides outside the gene matches: 6. The CDR3 contains 16 residues. CDR3: CASSVTGTGGGETQYF. CDR3 DNA sequence: TGTGCCAGCAGCGTAACTGGGACAGGGGGGGGAGAGACCCAGTACTTC.

This clone was detected only once. The rearrangement links TRBV7-8 to TRBJ1-4; no definite D call. This CDR3 spans 12 amino acids. The V end was cut by 1 base, the J end by 8 bases, with 5 bases between. In germline, CDR1 is SGHVS, CDR2 FQNEAQ. CDR3 region: CASSLDGEKLFF. CDR3 nucleotide sequence: TGTGCCAGCAGCTTAGATGGCGAAAAACTGTTTTTT.